The entry that follows covers one T cell receptor beta chain sequence. Its antigen remains unidentified. Primers included in the PCR were 60 Vbeta and 13 Jbeta primers. Generated by immunoSEQ multiplex PCR, the TCRdb table keeps only in-frame clones and is missing some. This table has some 150,000 clones, around 80% appearing once. While unrecorded immune exposures were likely, the donors were nominally healthy when sampled. The entry originates in a study of cytomegalovirus exposure and HLA in healthy donors. The study, taken as a whole, reports: Indistinguishability led to the exclusion of some V segments, TRBV6-2 and TRBV6-3 included.

V was shortened by 3 bases and J by 4 bases, with 9 bases between the two germline ends. The CDR3 is 13 amino acids. Germline V gene lookup returns CDR1 MDHEN and CDR2 SYDVKM. This sequence originates from a male donor in good health and CMV-seronegative. The sequenced material came from PBMCs. The chain employs TRBV28 and TRBJ2-5; D remains ambiguous. The CDR3 here is CASSFEVLETQYF. CDR3 coding DNA: TGTGCCAGCAGTTTCGAGGTCTTAGAGACCCAGTACTTC.